This section outlines one T cell receptor (beta chain) sequence together with its context. The data belong to a study of shared clonotypes between healthy human individuals. TCRdb's copy holds only in-frame clones and misses some; the assay was immunoSEQ multiplex PCR. The top ten hold more than 0.1% of the sample, which has about 2 million clones, 85% to 95% seen once. This receptor was obtained from a man aged 18 to 29 in good health. Sequencing input: naive CD4+ T cells sorted from blood. The subset: CD45RA+ positively selected.

The CDR3 region has the DNA TGTGCCAGCAGCGAGGGGACAGGGGTGAAGTTTGGAAACACCATATATTTT. It yields the protein CASSEGTGVKFGNTIYF. The chain links TRBV9 to TRBJ1-3; 10 bases align to TRBD1. Trimming at V came to 3 bases and at J to 3 bases, leaving 9 bases not matched to a gene. The CDR3 is 17 amino acids. Germline CDR1 and CDR2: SGDLS and YYNGEE.